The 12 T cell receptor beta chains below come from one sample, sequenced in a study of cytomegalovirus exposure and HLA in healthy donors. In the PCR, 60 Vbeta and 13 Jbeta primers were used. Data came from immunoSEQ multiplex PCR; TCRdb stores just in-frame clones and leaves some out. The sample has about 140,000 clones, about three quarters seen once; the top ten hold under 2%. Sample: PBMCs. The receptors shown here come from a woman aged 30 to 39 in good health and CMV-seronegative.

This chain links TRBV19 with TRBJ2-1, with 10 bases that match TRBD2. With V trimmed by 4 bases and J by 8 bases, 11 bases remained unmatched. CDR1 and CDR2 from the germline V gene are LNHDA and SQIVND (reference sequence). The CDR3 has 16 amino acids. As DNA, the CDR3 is TGTGCCAGTAGTAAACCCCAAGCGGGAGGGCCCCATGAGCAGTTCTTC. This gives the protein CASSKPQAGGPHEQFF. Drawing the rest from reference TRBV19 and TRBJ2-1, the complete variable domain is DGGITQSPKYLFRKEGQNVTLSCEQNLNHDAMYWYRQDPGQGLRLIYYSQIVNDFQKGDIAEGYSVSREKKESFPLTVTSAQKNPTAFYLCASSKPQAGGPHEQFFGPGTRLTVL.

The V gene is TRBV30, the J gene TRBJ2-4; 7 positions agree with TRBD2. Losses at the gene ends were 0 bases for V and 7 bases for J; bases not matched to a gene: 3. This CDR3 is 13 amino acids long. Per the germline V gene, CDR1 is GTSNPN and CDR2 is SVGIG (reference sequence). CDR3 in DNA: TGTGCCTGGAGTGTTCGGGGGGACAACATTCAGTACTTC. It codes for CAWSVRGDNIQYF.

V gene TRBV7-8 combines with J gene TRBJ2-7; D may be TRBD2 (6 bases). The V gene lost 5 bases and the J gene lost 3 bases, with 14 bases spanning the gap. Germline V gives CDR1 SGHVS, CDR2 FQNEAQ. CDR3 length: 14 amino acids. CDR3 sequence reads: CASSASSADYEQYF. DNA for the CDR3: TGTGCCAGCAGCGCCTCTAGCGCAGACTACGAGCAGTACTTC.

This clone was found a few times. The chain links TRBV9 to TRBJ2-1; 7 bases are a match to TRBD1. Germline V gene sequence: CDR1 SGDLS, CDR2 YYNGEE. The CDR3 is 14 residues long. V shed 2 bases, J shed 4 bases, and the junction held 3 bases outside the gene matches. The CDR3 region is CASSVGQRYNEQFF. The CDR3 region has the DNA TGTGCCAGCAGCGTGGGACAGAGATACAATGAGCAGTTCTTC.

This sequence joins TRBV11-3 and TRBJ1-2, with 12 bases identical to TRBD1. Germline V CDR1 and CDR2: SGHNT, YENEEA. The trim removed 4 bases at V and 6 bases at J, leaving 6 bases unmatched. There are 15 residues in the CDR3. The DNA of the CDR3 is TGTGCCAGCAGCTCCCCTCGGGACAGGGGGCATGGCTACACCTTC. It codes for CASSSPRDRGHGYTF. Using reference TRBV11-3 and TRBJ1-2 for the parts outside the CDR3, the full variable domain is EAGVVQSPRYKIIEKKQPVAFWCNPISGHNTLYWYLQNLGQGPELLIRYENEEAVDDSQLPKDRFSAERLKGVDSTLKIQPAELGDSAVYLCASSSPRDRGHGYTFGSGTRLTVV.

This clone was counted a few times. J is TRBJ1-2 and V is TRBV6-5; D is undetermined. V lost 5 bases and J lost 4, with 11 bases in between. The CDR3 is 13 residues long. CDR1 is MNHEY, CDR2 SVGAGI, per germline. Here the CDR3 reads CASSPMAAYGYTF. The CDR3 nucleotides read TGTGCCAGCAGTCCAATGGCGGCCTATGGCTACACCTTC.

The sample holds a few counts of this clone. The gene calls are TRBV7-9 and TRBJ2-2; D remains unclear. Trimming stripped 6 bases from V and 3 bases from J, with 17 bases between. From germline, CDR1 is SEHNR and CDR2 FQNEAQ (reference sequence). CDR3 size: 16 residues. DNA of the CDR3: TGTGCCAGCAGTCACTACTCATTACGGGACACCGGGGAGCTGTTTTTT. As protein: CASSHYSLRDTGELFF.

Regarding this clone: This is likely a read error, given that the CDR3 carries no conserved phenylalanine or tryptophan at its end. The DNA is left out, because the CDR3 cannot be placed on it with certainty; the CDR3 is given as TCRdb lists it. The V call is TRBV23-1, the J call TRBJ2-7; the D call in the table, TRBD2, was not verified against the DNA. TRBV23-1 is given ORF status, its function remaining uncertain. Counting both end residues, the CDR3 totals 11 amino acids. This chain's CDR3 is CASSQSGEGGD.

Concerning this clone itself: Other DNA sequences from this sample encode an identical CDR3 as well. CDR3 sequence: CASSLGARGGELFF. The CDR3 DNA sequence: TGTGCCAGCAGCTTGGGGGCGCGCGGCGGGGAGCTGTTTTTT. V is TRBV7-3 and J is TRBJ2-2; D is possibly TRBD1 (6 bases). V gave up 3 bases and J gave up 7 bases, with 12 bases separating them. This CDR3 is built from 14 residues. The germline V gene has CDR1 SGHTA and CDR2 FQGTGA.

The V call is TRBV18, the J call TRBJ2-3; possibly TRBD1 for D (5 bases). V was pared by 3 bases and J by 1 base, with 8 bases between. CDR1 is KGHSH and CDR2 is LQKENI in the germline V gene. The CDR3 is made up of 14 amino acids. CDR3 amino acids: CASSPRRGTDTQYF. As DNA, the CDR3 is TGTGCCAGCTCACCCCGCAGGGGCACAGATACGCAGTATTTT. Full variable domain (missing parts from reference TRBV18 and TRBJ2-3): NAGVMQNPRHLVRRRGQEARLRCSPMKGHSHVYWYRQLPEEGLKFMVYLQKENIIDESGMPKERFSAEFPKEGPSILRIQQVVRGDSAAYFCASSPRRGTDTQYFGPGTRLTVL.

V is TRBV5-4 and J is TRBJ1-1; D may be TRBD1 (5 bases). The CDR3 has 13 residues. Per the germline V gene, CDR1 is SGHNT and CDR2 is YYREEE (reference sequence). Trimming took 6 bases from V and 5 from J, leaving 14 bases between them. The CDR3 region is CASTLRDGTEAFF. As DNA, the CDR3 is TGTGCCAGCACCCTCAGGGATGGGACTGAAGCTTTCTTT.

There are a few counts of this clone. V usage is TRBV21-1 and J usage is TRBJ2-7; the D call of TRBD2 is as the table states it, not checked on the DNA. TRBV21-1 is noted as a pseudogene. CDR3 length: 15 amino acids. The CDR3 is CASSKERGASYEQYV. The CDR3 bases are TGTGCCAGCAGCAAAGAGCGGGGGGCCTCCTACGAGCAGTACGTC.